This record looks at one T cell receptor beta chain sequence and its context. This sample was included in a study of blood T cell repertoires in COVID-19. On the study more broadly: Sites in the United States, Italy and Spain provided acute and convalescent COVID-19 samples. PBMCs, B-cell-depleted T cells, or T cells provided the cDNA or gDNA that made up the material.

Original processing notes: Nucleated cell number was recorded as an estimate derived from reference gene primer amplification. TCRdb's copy holds only in-frame clones and misses some; the assay was immunoSEQ multiplex PCR. Clone size and the V and J calls come from that table; the DNA yielded D and trimming. The profile shows over 40,000 clones, 80% to 90% of them singletons. The CDR3 covers 12 residues. V shed 3 bases and J shed 8 bases, with 10 bases lying between them. CDR1 is ENHRY and CDR2 is SYGVKD in the germline V gene. The J gene is TRBJ1-2, the V gene TRBV10-3, with D possibly being TRBD1 (5 bases). Input material: peripheral blood. The receptor comes from a woman of 80 years or more with acute or convalescent COVID-19. The CDR3 is CAISDRAEGYTF. DNA of the CDR3: TGTGCCATCAGTGACAGGGCAGAGGGCTACACCTTC.